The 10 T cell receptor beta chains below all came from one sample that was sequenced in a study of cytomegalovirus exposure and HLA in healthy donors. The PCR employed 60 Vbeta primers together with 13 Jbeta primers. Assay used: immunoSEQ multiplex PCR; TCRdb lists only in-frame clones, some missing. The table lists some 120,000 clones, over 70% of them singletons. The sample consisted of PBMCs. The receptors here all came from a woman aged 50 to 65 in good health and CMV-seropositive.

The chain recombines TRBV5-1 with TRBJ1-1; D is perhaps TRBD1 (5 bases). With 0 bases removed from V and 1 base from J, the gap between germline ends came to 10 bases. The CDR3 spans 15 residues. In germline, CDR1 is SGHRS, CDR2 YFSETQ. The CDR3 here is CASSLEGLRNTEAFF. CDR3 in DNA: TGCGCCAGCAGCTTGGAGGGACTTCGGAACACTGAAGCTTTCTTT.

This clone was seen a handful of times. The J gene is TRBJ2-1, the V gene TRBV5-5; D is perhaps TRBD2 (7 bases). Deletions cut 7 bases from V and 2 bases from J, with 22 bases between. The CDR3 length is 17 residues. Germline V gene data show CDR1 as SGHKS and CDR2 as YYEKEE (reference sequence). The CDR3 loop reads CASSGGGGGRAYNEQFF. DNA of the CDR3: TGTGCCAGCTCTGGGGGGGGCGGAGGGAGGGCCTACAATGAGCAGTTCTTC. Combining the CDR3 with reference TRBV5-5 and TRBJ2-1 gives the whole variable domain DAGVTQSPTHLIKTRGQQVTLRCSPISGHKSVSWYQQVLGQGPQFIFQYYEKEERGRGNFPDRFSARQFPNYSSELNVNALLLGDSALYLCASSGGGGGRAYNEQFFGPGTRLTVL.

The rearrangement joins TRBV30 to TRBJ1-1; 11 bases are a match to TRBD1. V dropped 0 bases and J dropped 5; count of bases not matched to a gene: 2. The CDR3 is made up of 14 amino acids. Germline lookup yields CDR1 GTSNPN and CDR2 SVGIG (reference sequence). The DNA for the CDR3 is TGTGCCTGGAGTGTGGGACAGGGGGGAACTGAAGCTTTCTTT. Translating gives CAWSVGQGGTEAFF.

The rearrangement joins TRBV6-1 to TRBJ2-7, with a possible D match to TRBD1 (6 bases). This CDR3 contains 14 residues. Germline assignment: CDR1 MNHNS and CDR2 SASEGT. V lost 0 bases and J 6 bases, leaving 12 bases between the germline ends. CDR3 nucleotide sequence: TGTGCCAGCAGTGAAGCGGGGGCCTCCCCCGAGCAGTACTTC. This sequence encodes CASSEAGASPEQYF.

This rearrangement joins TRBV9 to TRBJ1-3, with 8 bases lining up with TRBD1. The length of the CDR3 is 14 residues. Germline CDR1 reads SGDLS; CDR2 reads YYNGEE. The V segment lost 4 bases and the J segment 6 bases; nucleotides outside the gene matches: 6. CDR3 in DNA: TGTGCCAGCAGCTTACGACAGGGGCCAAACACCATATATTTT. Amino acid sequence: CASSLRQGPNTIYF.

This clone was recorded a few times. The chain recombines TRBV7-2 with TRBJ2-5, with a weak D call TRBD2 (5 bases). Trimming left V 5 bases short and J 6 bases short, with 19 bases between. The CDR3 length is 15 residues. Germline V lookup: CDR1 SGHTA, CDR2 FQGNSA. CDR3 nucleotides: TGTGCCAGCAGCGTTTGGGAGCGGAGACGGAAGACCCAGTACTTC. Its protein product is CASSVWERRRKTQYF.

CDR3 in amino acids: CASSLGRGRNNEQFF. In nucleotides, the CDR3 is TGTGCCAGCAGCTTAGGCAGGGGCAGGAACAATGAGCAGTTCTTC. V is TRBV7-8 and J is TRBJ2-1, with D possibly matching TRBD1 (6 bases). Trimming took off 1 base at V and 5 bases at J, with 12 bases between the two ends. This CDR3 comprises 15 residues. The germline CDR1 and CDR2 sequences are SGHVS and FQNEAQ.

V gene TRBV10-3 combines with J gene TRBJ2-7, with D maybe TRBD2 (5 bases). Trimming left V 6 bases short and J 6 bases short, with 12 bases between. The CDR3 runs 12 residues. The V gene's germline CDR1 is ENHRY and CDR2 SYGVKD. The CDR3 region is CAIREEAGEQYF. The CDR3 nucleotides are TGTGCCATCAGGGAGGAAGCTGGCGAGCAGTACTTC.

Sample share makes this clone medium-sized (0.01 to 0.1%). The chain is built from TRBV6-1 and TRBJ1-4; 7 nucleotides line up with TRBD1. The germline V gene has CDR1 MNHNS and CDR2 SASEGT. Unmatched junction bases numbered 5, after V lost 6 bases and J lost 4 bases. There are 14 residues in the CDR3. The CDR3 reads CASSGGDSNEKLFF. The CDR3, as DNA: TGTGCCAGCAGCGGAGGGGACAGTAATGAAAAACTGTTTTTT.

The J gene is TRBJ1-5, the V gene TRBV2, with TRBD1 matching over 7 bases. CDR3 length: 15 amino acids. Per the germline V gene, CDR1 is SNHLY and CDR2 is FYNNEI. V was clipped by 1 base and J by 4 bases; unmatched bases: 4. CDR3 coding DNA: TGTGCCAGCAGTGAAGAGACAGGGTGGAATCAGCCCCAGCATTTT. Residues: CASSEETGWNQPQHF.